These 6 T cell receptor beta chains originate from one sample sequenced in a study of glioma-infiltrating T cells. Using RNA template, CDR3s of TCR alpha and beta were amplified with iRepertoire arm-PCR. TCRdb reanalysed the multiplex PCR reads using MiXCR and keeps one entry per CDR3 protein. The repertoire has some 99,000 distinct CDR3 sequences, less than 30% of them found once; the top ten carry roughly a third. The specimen sequenced was glioma tissue, nonneoplastic brain tissue, or PBMCs (not recorded which). The origin of the receptors is a human donor with low-grade glioma or glioblastoma, undergoing nonglioma brain surgery, or in good health (not recorded which).

This clonotype was seen repeatedly, ten times or more. The junction departs from germline at one end; a sequencing error may be responsible. This rearrangement joins TRBV28 to TRBJ1-1; TRBD1 agrees at 8 bases. The CDR3 length is 14 residues. Germline assignment: CDR1 MDHEN and CDR2 SYDVKM. The CDR3 sequence is CASKTGVLNTEVFF. CDR3 coding DNA: TGTGCCAGCAAGACAGGGGTCCTGAACACTGAAGTTTTCTTT.

In this sample, this clonotype turned up many times. The chain couples TRBV6-1 to TRBJ2-1; 9 nucleotides agree with TRBD2. Trimming at V came to 6 bases and at J to 0 bases, leaving 12 bases not matched to a gene. Germline V gene data show CDR1 as MNHNS and CDR2 as SASEGT. The CDR3 runs to 18 residues. The CDR3, as DNA: TGTGCCAGCAGCCGGGGAGCGGGAGGCCCCTTCTCCTACAATGAGCAGTTCTTC. It yields the protein CASSRGAGGPFSYNEQFF.

In this sample, this clonotype turned up a few times. The chain couples TRBV4-2 to TRBJ2-7, with TRBD2 matching 11 bases. The CDR3 extends over 16 amino acids. V was pared by 2 bases and J by 2 bases, with 5 bases of the junction left unmatched. Germline-derived CDR1 and CDR2 are LGHNA and YNFKEQ. The CDR3 protein is CASSQLAGGPTYEQYF. CDR3 coding DNA: TGTGCCAGCAGCCAATTAGCGGGAGGGCCCACCTACGAGCAGTACTTC.

Ten or more counts support this clonotype. The V gene is TRBV18, the J gene TRBJ2-7, with 7 bases identical to TRBD1. Trimming took 4 bases from V and 5 from J; bases not matched to a gene: 5. Germline V CDR1 and CDR2: KGHSH, LQKENI. The CDR3 is 13 amino acids. CDR3 nucleotides: TGTGCCAGCTCACAAAAGGGACAGAACGAGCAGTACTTC. Protein: CASSQKGQNEQYF.

This clonotype has ten or more counts. The J gene is TRBJ1-1, the V gene TRBV5-1; unclear D gene. In germline, CDR1 is SGHRS, CDR2 YFSETQ. The V end was cut by 4 bases, the J end by 6 bases, with 16 bases between. CDR3 length: 14 residues. The CDR3 protein is CASSPMGVGAEAFF. CDR3 nucleotides: TGCGCCAGCAGCCCTATGGGCGTAGGAGCTGAAGCTTTCTTT.

As regards this clonotype: A read error may be the cause here, since a much bigger clone is one base away. The missing conserved phenylalanine or tryptophan at the end of this CDR3 makes a read error likely. The V gene is TRBV5-4, the J gene TRBJ2-1; TRBD2 agrees at 14 bases. The CDR3 runs 15 residues. CDR1 and CDR2 (germline): SGHNT, YYREEE (reference sequence). Trimming at V came to 5 bases and at J to 5 bases, leaving 3 bases not matched to a gene. CDR3 amino acids: CASRGGLAGDNEQFL. CDR3 DNA sequence: TGTGCCAGCAGGGGGGGACTAGCGGGGGACAATGAGCAGTTCTTA.